This T cell receptor (beta chain) originates from a study of vaccination and CD4 T cells after COVID-19. Study as a whole: Between diagnosis and the drawing of post-COVID samples lay a median 101 days (range 35 to 161). Overlapping SARS-CoV-2, HCoV-NL63, HCoV-OC43 and HCoV-229E spike peptides stimulated the cells.

Trimming shortened V by 1 base and J by 3 bases, and 10 bases separated the two germline ends. From germline, CDR1 is SEHNR and CDR2 FQNEAQ (reference sequence). The CDR3 is 16 residues long. The Oncomine TCR Beta short-read assay sequenced DNA from cultured CD4+ T cells. The template was genomic DNA from cultured CD4+ T cells. TCRdb processed the PCR reads anew with MiXCR; each CDR3 protein has one entry. The sample lists some 22,000 distinct CDR3 sequences, 62% occurring once. Study findings and constraints: The appearance of a median about 88% of reactive clones in convalescent patients occurred only post-vaccination.

Note on this clonotype: Its cognate antigen is unknown.

The treatment: approximately nine-day PBMC culture with coronavirus spike peptide pools or control peptides (ViraFEST assay). The receptor was isolated from a human donor who received a COVID-19 vaccine. This chain connects TRBV7-9 to TRBJ2-6; D is perhaps TRBD1 (5 bases). Material: CD4+ T cells from blood, cultured in vitro, obtained before SARS-CoV-2 vaccination. This chain's CDR3 is CASSLGRGGGANVLTF. Here the CDR3 DNA reads TGTGCCAGCAGCTTAGGTAGGGGTGGTGGGGCCAACGTCCTGACTTTC.